This T cell receptor (beta chain) was documented in a study of T cells in Graves' hyperthyroidism and ophthalmopathy. The study's findings and limits: Model output signaled ophthalmopathy a median around 5.9 months ahead of onset.

A word on this clonotype: Its antigen is undetermined. A much larger clone lies a single base off, so this may be a read error.

Diagnoses used clinical symptoms, serum thyroxine and TRAb, thyroid ultrasound and orbital computed tomography. The PBMCs were sourced from fresh peripheral blood (about 10 ml). Amplification yielded TCR beta CDR3 regions, with RNA transcripts as the source. HTBI primers were the set used in a first-round RT-PCR of the TCR CDR3. TCRdb ran MiXCR on the multiplex PCR reads and lists one entry per CDR3 protein. The sample has more than 350,000 distinct CDR3 sequences; about 15% are singletons. The receptor was isolated from a woman in her sixties or seventies with Graves' ophthalmopathy. What was sequenced was blood.

The CDR3 region is CTSSLMLKPAEQYF. CDR3 in DNA: TGTACCAGCAGTTTAATGCTCAAACCTGCCGAGCAGTACTTC. The V gene is TRBV28, the J gene TRBJ2-7; D is ambiguous. Germline V gene lookup returns CDR1 MDHEN and CDR2 SYDVKM. This CDR3 spans 14 amino acids.